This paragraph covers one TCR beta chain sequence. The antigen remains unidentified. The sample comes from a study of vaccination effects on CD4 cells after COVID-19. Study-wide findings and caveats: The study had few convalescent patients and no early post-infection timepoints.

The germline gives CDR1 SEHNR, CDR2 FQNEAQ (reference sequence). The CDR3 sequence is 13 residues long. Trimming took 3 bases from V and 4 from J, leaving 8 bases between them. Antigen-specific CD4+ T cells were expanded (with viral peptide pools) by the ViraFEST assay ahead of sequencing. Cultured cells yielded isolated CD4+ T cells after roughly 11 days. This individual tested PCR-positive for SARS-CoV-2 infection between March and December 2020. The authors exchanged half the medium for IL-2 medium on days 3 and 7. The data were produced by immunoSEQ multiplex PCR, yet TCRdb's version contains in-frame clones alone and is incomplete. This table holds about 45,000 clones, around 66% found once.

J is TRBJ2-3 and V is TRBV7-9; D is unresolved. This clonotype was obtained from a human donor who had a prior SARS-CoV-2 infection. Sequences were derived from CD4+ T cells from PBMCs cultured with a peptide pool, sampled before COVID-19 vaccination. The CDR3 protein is CASSFRDADTQYF. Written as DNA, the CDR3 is TGTGCCAGCAGCTTCCGAGACGCAGATACGCAGTATTTT.